What follows is one TCR beta chain and its context. Clones were read by immunoSEQ multiplex PCR, and TCRdb kept only the in-frame ones, dropping some. This repertoire shows 400,000 or so clones, around 91% found once; its top ten account for 1.5% to 1.9%. Patients at the Seattle site were enrolled during active infection and followed longitudinally. The CDR3 contains 15 residues. Germline lookup yields CDR1 SQVTM and CDR2 ANQGSEA. The V and J ends lost 4 bases and 2 bases respectively, with 14 bases between them. The data originate from a study of blood T cell repertoires in COVID-19. Study at large: Sample material is recorded as cDNA or gDNA derived from T cells, B-cell-depleted T cells, or PBMCs.

The sequenced sample was peripheral blood. The origin of this receptor is a middle-aged woman with COVID-19, enrolled during active disease. This rearrangement joins TRBV29-1 to TRBJ2-2, with D perhaps matching TRBD2 (5 bases). The CDR3 DNA sequence: TGCAGCGTTGGCCGAGGGAATCCAAACACCGGGGAGCTGTTTTTT. This gives the protein CSVGRGNPNTGELFF.